The sequence of this T cell receptor (beta chain) was determined in a study of blood T cell repertoires in COVID-19. At the level of the study: Samples representing acute and convalescent COVID-19 were sourced from the United States, Italy and Spain. T cells, B-cell-depleted T cells, or PBMCs provided the cDNA or gDNA that served as material.

The CDR3 loop spans 13 amino acids. Trimming pared 5 bases from V and 4 bases from J, leaving 10 bases between. Germline values: CDR1 SGHTA, CDR2 FQGTGA. Study processing details: Estimated nucleated cell counts came from reference gene primer amplification. Sequencing used immunoSEQ multiplex PCR; TCRdb keeps in-frame clones, though not all of them. V, J and clone size were drawn from that table, and D and trimming were deduced from the DNA. The sample has 100,000 to 110,000 clones, 88% seen once; the top ten hold around 5%. The chain recombines TRBV7-3 with TRBJ2-3; no reliable D call. The sample was peripheral blood. This clonotype originated in a human donor in a cohort sampled during active COVID-19. The CDR3 bases are TGTGCCAGCAGCCCCTCCCCCTCAGATACGCAGTATTTT. This encodes CASSPSPSDTQYF.